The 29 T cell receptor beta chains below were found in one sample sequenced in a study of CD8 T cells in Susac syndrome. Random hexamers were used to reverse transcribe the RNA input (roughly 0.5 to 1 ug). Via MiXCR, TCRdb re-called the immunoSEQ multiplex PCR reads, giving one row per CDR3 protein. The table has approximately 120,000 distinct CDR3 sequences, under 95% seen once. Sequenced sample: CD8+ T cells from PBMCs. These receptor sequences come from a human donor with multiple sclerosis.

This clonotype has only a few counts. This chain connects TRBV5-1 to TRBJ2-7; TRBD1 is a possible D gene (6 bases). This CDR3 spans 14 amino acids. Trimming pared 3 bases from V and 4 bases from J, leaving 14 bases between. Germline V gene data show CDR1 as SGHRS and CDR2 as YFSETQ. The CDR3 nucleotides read TGCGCCAGCAGCTCGGGACAAGGCGAGTACGAGCAGTACTTC. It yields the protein CASSSGQGEYEQYF.

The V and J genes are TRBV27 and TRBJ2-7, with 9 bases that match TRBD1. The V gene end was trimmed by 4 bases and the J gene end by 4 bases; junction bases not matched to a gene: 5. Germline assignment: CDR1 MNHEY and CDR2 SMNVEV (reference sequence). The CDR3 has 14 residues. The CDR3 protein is CASSYGQGRYEQYF. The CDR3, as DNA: TGTGCCAGCAGTTACGGACAGGGGCGGTACGAGCAGTACTTC.

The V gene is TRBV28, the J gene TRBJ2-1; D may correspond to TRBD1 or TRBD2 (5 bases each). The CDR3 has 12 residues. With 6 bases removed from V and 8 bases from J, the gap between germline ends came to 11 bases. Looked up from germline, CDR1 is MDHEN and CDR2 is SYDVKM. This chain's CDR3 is CASRSLGDEQFF. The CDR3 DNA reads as TGTGCCAGCAGATCACTGGGGGATGAGCAGTTCTTC.

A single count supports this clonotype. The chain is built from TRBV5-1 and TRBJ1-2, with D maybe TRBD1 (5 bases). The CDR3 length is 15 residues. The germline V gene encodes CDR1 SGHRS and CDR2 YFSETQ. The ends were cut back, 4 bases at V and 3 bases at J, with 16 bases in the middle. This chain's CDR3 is CASSLDGLGDYGYTF. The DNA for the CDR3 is TGCGCCAGCAGCCTGGACGGGTTGGGGGACTATGGCTACACCTTC. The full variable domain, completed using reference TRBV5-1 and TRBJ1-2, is KAGVTQTPRYLIKTRGQQVTLSCSPISGHRSVSWYQQTPGQGLQFLFEYFSETQRNKGNFPGRFSGRQFSNSRSEMNVSTLELGDSALYLCASSLDGLGDYGYTFGSGTRLTVV.

CDR3 sequence: CSVEGSGVNYGYTF. The CDR3 nucleotides read TGCAGCGTTGAGGGGTCAGGAGTTAACTATGGCTACACCTTC. V and J are TRBV29-1 and TRBJ1-2; the D is unclear. CDR3 length: 14 residues. V was cut by 3 bases and J by 1 base, with 12 bases left in between. The germline V gene has CDR1 SQVTM and CDR2 ANQGSEA.

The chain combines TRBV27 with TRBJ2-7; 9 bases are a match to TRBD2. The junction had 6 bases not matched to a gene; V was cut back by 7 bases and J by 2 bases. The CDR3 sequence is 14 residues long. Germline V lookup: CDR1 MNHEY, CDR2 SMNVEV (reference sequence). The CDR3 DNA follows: TGTGCCAGCATTAGTATAGCGGGGGCCTACGAGCAGTACTTC. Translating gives CASISIAGAYEQYF.

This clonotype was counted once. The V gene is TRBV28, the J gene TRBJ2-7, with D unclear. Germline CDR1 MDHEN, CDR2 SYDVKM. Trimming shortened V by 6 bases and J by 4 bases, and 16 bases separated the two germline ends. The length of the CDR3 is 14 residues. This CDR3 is CASRDRTVWYEQYF. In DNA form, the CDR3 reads TGTGCCAGCAGAGATAGAACAGTCTGGTACGAGCAGTACTTC.

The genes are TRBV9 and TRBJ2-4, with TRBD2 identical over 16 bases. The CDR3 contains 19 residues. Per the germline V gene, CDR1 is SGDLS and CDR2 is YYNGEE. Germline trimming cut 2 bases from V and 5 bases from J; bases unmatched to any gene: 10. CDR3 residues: CASSVRGLAGGPGENIQYF. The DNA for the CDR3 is TGTGCCAGCAGCGTGCGGGGACTAGCGGGAGGGCCGGGGGAAAACATTCAGTACTTC.

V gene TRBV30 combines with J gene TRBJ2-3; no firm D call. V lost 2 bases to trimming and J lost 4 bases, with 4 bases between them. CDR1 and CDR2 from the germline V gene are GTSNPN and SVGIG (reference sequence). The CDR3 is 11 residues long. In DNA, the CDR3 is TGTGCCTGGAGTTTCTCAGATACGCAGTATTTT. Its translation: CAWSFSDTQYF.

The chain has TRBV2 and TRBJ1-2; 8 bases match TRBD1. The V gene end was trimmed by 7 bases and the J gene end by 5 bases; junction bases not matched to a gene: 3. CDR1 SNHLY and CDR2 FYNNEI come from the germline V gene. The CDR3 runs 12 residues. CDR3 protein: CASTGTGYGYTF. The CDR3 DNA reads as TGTGCCAGCACCGGGACAGGTTATGGCTACACCTTC.

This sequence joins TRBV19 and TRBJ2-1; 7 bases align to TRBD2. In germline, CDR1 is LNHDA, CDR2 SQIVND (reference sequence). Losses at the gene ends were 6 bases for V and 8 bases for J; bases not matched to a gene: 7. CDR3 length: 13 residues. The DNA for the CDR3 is TGTGCCAGTAGCCATTGGGAGGGCGATGAGCAGTTCTTC. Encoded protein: CASSHWEGDEQFF.

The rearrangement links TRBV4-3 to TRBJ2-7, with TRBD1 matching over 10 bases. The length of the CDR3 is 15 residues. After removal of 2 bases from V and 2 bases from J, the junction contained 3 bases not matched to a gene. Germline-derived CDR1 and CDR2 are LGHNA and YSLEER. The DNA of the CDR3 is TGCGCCAGCAGCCAACACGGGACAGGGGCCTACGAGCAGTACTTC. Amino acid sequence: CASSQHGTGAYEQYF.

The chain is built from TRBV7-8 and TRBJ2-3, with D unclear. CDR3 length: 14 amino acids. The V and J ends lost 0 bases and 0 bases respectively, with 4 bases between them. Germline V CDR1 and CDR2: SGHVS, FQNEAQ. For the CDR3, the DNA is TGTGCCAGCAGCTTAGCGACTAGCACAGATACGCAGTATTTT. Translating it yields CASSLATSTDTQYF.

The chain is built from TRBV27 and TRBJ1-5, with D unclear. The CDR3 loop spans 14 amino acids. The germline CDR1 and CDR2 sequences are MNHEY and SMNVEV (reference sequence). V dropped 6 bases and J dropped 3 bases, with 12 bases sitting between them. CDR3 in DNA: TGTGCCAGCAGCCCCTGGTCTTTCAATCAGCCCCAGCATTTT. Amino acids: CASSPWSFNQPQHF.

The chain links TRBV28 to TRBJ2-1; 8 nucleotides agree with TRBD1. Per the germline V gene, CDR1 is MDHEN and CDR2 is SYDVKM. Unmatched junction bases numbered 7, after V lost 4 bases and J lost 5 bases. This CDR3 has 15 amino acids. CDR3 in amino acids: CASSSPQTGDNEQFF. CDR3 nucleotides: TGTGCCAGCAGTTCCCCCCAGACAGGGGACAATGAGCAGTTCTTC. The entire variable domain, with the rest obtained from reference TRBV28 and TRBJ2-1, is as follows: DVKVTQSSRYLVKRTGEKVFLECVQDMDHENMFWYRQDPGLGLRLIYFSYDVKMKEKGDIPEGYSVSREKKERFSLILESASTNQTSMYLCASSSPQTGDNEQFFGPGTRLTVL.

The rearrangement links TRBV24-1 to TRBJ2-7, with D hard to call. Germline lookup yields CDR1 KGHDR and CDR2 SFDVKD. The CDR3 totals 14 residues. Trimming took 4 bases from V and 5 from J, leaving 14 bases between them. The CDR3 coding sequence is TGTGCCACCAGTGACTTTTTGAGACCCGACGAGCAGTACTTC. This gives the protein CATSDFLRPDEQYF.

The CDR3 DNA follows: TGTGCCGTGGGGGGGCGCGGGGGCCTCTCGAAAGCTTTCTTT. As protein: CAVGGRGGLSKAFF. The chain links TRBV19 to TRBJ1-1; a weak D match, TRBD1 (6 bases). The length of the CDR3 is 14 residues. Trimming stripped 11 bases from V and 9 bases from J, with 25 bases between. Germline assignment: CDR1 LNHDA and CDR2 SQIVND (reference sequence).

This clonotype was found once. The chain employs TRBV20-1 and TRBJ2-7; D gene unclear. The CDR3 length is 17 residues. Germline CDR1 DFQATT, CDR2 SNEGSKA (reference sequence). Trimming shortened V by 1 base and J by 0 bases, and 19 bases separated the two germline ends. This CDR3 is CSARVVFEARSSYEQYF. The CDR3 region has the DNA TGCAGTGCTAGAGTAGTTTTTGAGGCTCGGAGCTCCTACGAGCAGTACTTC.

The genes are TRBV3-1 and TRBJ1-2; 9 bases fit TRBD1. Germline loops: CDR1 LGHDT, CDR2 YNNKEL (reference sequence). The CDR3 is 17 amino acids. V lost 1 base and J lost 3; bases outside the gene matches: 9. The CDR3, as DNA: TGTGCCAGCAGCCAAGTTGGGACAGGGCTTATCGACTATGGCTACACCTTC. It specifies CASSQVGTGLIDYGYTF.

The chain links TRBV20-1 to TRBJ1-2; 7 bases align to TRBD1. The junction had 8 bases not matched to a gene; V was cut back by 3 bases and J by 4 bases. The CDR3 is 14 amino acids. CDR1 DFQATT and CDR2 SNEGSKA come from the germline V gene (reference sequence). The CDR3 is CSARPRDSTYGYTF. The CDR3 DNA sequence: TGCAGTGCTAGGCCTAGGGACAGCACCTATGGCTACACCTTC.

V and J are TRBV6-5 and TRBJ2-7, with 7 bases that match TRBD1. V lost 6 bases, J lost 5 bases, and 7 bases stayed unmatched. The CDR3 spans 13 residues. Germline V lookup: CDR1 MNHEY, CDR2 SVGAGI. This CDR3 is CASSPGQIHEQYF. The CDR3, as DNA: TGTGCCAGCAGCCCGGGACAGATCCACGAGCAGTACTTC.

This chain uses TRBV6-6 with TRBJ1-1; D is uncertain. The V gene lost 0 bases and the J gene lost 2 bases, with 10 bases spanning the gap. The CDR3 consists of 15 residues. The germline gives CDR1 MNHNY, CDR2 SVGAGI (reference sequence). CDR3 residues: CASSYSVRGNTEAFF. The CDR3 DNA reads TGTGCCAGCAGTTACTCTGTTCGGGGAAACACTGAAGCTTTCTTT.

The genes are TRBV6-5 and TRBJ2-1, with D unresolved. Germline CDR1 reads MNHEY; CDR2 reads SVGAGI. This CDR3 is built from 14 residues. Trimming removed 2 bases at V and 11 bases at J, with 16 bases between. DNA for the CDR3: TGTGCCAGCAGTTACAACGTGGACCTCTCTCAGCAGTTCTTC. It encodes CASSYNVDLSQQFF.

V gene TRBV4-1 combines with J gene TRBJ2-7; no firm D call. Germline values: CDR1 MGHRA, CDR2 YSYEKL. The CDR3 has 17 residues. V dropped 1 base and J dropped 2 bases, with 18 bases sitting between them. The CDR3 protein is CASSQGARVGNTYEQYF. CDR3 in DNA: TGCGCCAGCAGCCAAGGGGCTCGGGTGGGGAACACCTACGAGCAGTACTTC.

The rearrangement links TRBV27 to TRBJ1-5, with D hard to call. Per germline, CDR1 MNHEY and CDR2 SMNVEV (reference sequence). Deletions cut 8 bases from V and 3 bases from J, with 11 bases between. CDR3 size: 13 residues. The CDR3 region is CASGWTDNQPQHF. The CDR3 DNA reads TGTGCCAGCGGGTGGACGGACAATCAGCCCCAGCATTTT.

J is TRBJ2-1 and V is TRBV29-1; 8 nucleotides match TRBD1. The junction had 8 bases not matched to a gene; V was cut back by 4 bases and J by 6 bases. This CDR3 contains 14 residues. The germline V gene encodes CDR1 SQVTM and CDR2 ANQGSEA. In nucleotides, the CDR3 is TGCAGCGTTGTGGGTTGGACAGGGACCAATGAGCAGTTCTTC. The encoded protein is CSVVGWTGTNEQFF.

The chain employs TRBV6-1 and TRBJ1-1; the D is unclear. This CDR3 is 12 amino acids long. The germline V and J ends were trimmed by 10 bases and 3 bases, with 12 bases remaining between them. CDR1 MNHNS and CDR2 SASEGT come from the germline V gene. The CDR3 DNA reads TGTGCCACCACCTTCCGGGACACTGAAGCTTTCTTT. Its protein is CATTFRDTEAFF.

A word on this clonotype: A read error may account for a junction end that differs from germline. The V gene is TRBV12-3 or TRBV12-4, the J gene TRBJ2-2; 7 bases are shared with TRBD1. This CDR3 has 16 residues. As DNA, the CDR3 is TGTGCCAGCAGCCCAAATCACAGGGGTGGACACCGGGGAGCTGTTTTT. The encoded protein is CASSPNHRGGHRGAVF.

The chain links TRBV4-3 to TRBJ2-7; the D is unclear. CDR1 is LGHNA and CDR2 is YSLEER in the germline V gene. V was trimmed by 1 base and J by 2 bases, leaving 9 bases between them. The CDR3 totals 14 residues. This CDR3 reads CASSQVLGTYEQYF. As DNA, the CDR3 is TGCGCCAGCAGCCAAGTTTTAGGAACCTACGAGCAGTACTTC.